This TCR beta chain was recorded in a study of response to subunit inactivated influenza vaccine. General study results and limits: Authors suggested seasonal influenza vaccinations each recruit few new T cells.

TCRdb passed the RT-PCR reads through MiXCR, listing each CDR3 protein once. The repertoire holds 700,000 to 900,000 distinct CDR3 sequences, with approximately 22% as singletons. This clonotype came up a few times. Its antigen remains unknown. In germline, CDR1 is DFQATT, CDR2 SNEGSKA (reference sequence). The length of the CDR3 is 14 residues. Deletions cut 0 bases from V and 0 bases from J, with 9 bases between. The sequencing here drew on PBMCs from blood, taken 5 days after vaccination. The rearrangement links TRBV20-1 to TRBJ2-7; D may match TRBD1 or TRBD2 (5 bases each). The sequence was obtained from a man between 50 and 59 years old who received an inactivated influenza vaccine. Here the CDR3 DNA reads TGCAGTGCTAGAGAAGGGACCAACTCCTACGAGCAGTACTTC. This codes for CSAREGTNSYEQYF.